Below, 20 T cell receptor beta chains from the same sample are listed, as sequenced in a study of blood T cells in healthy people across ages. Sample-barcoded 5' priming and a J-beta primer mix drove a second PCR of roughly 6 to 12 cycles. TCRdb processed the 5' RACE reads anew with MiXCR; each CDR3 protein has one entry. The profile shows hundreds of thousands of distinct CDR3 sequences, roughly 25% of them singletons. These same records also appear under a second study, on T cells of mothers and their children.

Material for sequencing was blood. All receptors come from a boy under 18 in good health.

The DNA for the CDR3 is TGTGCCAGCAGCCAAGAATCCGGGCTTGACTCTGGGGCCAACGTCCTGACTTTC. It encodes CASSQESGLDSGANVLTF. V and J are TRBV3-1 and TRBJ2-6; D ambiguous. CDR3 size: 18 residues. Germline values: CDR1 LGHDT, CDR2 YNNKEL (reference sequence). Trimming took off 0 bases at V and 0 bases at J, with 12 bases between the two ends.

This clonotype was seen more than once but under ten times. The V call is TRBV6-1, the J call TRBJ2-1; D possibly uses TRBD1 or TRBD2 (5 bases each). V was cut by 11 bases and J by 6 bases, with 11 bases left in between. This CDR3 region has 11 residues. CDR1 MNHNS and CDR2 SASEGT come from the germline V gene. The CDR3 loop reads CAGQTSNEQFF. CDR3 nucleotide sequence: TGTGCCGGACAAACTAGCAATGAGCAGTTCTTC.

The genes are TRBV6-1 and TRBJ2-4, with TRBD2 identical over 7 bases. The junction had 14 bases not matched to a gene; V was cut back by 0 bases and J by 3 bases. The CDR3 is made up of 19 amino acids. CDR1 and CDR2 (germline): MNHNS, SASEGT. DNA of the CDR3: TGTGCCAGCAGTGAAGCCCCAGGAGGACTAGTCCTCGGCAAAAACATTCAGTACTTC. Amino acid sequence: CASSEAPGGLVLGKNIQYF.

This clonotype was seen a few times. The chain joins TRBV2 to TRBJ2-1; the D gene is possibly TRBD1 (6 bases). The better agreement between TRBJ2-5 and the DNA end casts doubt on the J call. The CDR3 runs 15 residues. Germline V gives CDR1 SNHLY, CDR2 FYNNEI. The CDR3 reads CASSPSGHPQETQYF. The CDR3 DNA is TGTGCCAGCAGTCCATCGGGACACCCCCAAGAGACCCAGTACTTC.

V and J are TRBV11-2 and TRBJ2-1; 10 bases match TRBD1. This CDR3 has 15 amino acids. V was pared by 4 bases and J by 8 bases, with 8 bases of the junction left unmatched. Germline V gene sequence: CDR1 SGHAT, CDR2 FQNNGV. DNA of the CDR3: TGTGCCAGCAGCTATCAAGGACAGGGGGTCGATGAGCAGTTCTTC. Translating it yields CASSYQGQGVDEQFF.

This clonotype was detected many times. CDR3 region: CASSSWQLEETQYF. CDR3 DNA: TGTGCCAGCAGCTCGTGGCAGCTTGAAGAGACCCAGTACTTC. This chain connects TRBV7-9 to TRBJ2-5, with D unresolved. The germline V gene has CDR1 SEHNR and CDR2 FQNEAQ (reference sequence). The CDR3 extends over 14 amino acids. Trimming took off 4 bases at V and 3 bases at J, with 12 bases between the two ends.

V gene TRBV11-2 combines with J gene TRBJ2-3; 9 nucleotides agree with TRBD2. CDR1 SGHAT and CDR2 FQNNGV come from the germline V gene. The CDR3 runs to 16 residues. Trimming removed 1 base from V and 8 bases from J; junction bases left unmatched: 10. Here the CDR3 reads CASSLAAGGRFGTQYF. DNA of the CDR3: TGTGCCAGCAGCTTAGCGGCGGGGGGGCGTTTTGGTACGCAGTATTTT. Based on the CDR3 plus reference TRBV11-2 and TRBJ2-3, the full variable domain is EAGVAQSPRYKIIEKRQSVAFWCNPISGHATLYWYQQILGQGPKLLIQFQNNGVVDDSQLPKDRFSAERLKGVDSTLKIQPAKLEDSAVYLCASSLAAGGRFGTQYFGPGTRLTVL.

This clonotype was seen a handful of times. The genes are TRBV9 and TRBJ2-5, with 8 bases fitting TRBD2. The tail of the sequence fits TRBJ2-7 better, so the J call may be wrong. The CDR3 extends over 16 amino acids. Looked up from germline, CDR1 is SGDLS and CDR2 is YYNGEE. The CDR3 sequence is CASSVAALADRYEQYF. DNA for the CDR3: TGTGCCAGCAGCGTAGCTGCACTAGCGGACCGCTACGAGCAGTACTTC.

This clonotype showed up just a few times. V usage is TRBV27 and J usage is TRBJ1-6; 9 bases are shared with TRBD1. This CDR3 contains 17 residues. V lost 1 base, J lost 6 bases, and 7 bases stayed unmatched. Looked up from germline, CDR1 is MNHEY and CDR2 is SMNVEV (reference sequence). CDR3: CASSLFPTGGANSPLHF. The CDR3 DNA is TGTGCCAGCAGTTTATTCCCCACAGGGGGCGCTAATTCACCCCTCCACTTT.

This clonotype has at least ten counts. The chain joins TRBV29-1 to TRBJ1-2, with D perhaps TRBD1 (5 bases). In germline, CDR1 is SQVTM, CDR2 ANQGSEA. The V end lost 4 bases, the J end lost 8 bases, and 11 bases lay between the germline ends. The CDR3 length is 11 residues. CDR3 in amino acids: CSVGQLNGYTF. In DNA form, the CDR3 reads TGCAGCGTTGGACAGCTTAACGGCTACACCTTC.

J is TRBJ2-7 and V is TRBV5-1; tentatively, D is TRBD1 (6 bases). The germline V and J ends were trimmed by 4 bases and 3 bases, with 11 bases remaining between them. Germline CDR1 and CDR2: SGHRS and YFSETQ. CDR3 size: 13 residues. The CDR3 region has the DNA TGCGCCAGCAGCCGACAGGACGACTACGAGCAGTACTTC. Its translation is CASSRQDDYEQYF.

The V gene is TRBV9, the J gene TRBJ2-5, with D perhaps matching TRBD2 (5 bases). V lost 3 bases, J lost 5 bases, and 14 bases lay in between. Germline V CDR1 and CDR2: SGDLS, YYNGEE. The CDR3 loop spans 14 amino acids. The DNA of the CDR3 is TGTGCCAGCAGCGGTTCACTAGGATCGGAGACCCAGTACTTC. This codes for CASSGSLGSETQYF.

The CDR3 reads CSARDSGTDSEKLFF. The CDR3 bases are TGCAGTGCTAGAGATTCCGGGACAGATTCTGAAAAACTGTTTTTT. This chain links TRBV20-1 with TRBJ1-4, with 7 bases matching TRBD1. Germline CDR1 and CDR2: DFQATT and SNEGSKA (reference sequence). V trimming: 0 bases; J trimming: 7 bases; junction bases outside the gene matches: 8. This CDR3 spans 15 amino acids.

CDR3 bases: TGTGCCAGCAGCTACAGGGCCACGAACACCGGGGAGCTGTTTTTT. Translation: CASSYRATNTGELFF. The chain links TRBV12-3 or TRBV12-4 to TRBJ2-2; a possible D gene is TRBD1 (6 bases). The CDR3 is 15 residues long. Trimming took 6 bases from V and 0 from J, leaving 11 bases between them.

In this sample, this clonotype turned up a few times. The chain joins TRBV28 to TRBJ1-2; 8 nucleotides match TRBD1. CDR3 length: 14 residues. The germline V gene encodes CDR1 MDHEN and CDR2 SYDVKM. The V and J ends lost 4 bases and 7 bases, in that order; junction bases with no gene match: 8. CDR3 nucleotide sequence: TGTGCCAGCAGTTCGGACAGGGTCATCTTTGGCTACACCTTC. Translated, it gives CASSSDRVIFGYTF.

This clonotype was detected a few times. The chain couples TRBV20-1 to TRBJ2-5, with no clear D. V was shortened by 5 bases and J by 3 bases, with 19 bases between the two germline ends. Germline V gene data show CDR1 as DFQATT and CDR2 as SNEGSKA (reference sequence). This CDR3 has 15 residues. The CDR3 here is CSAAWGRLAKETQYF. DNA for the CDR3: TGCAGTGCTGCCTGGGGTCGGCTCGCAAAAGAGACCCAGTACTTC.

This clonotype has more than one count but fewer than ten. This rearrangement joins TRBV10-1 to TRBJ2-1, with D possibly called TRBD1 or TRBD2 (5 bases each). Germline V gives CDR1 WNHNN, CDR2 SYGVQD (reference sequence). V lost 0 bases to trimming and J lost 4 bases, with 16 bases between them. The CDR3 is 17 amino acids. CDR3 sequence: CASSESPGASPYNEQFF. The CDR3 coding sequence is TGCGCCAGCAGTGAGTCCCCCGGGGCCTCTCCTTACAATGAGCAGTTCTTC.

This clonotype turned up a few times. This chain connects TRBV6-2 or TRBV6-3 to TRBJ2-1; 9 positions agree with TRBD2. CDR3 length equals 16 residues. V lost 1 base to trimming and J lost 0 bases; unmatched junction nucleotides: 1. Germline V gene lookup returns CDR1 MNHEY and CDR2 SVGEGT. In DNA form, the CDR3 reads TGTGCCAGCAGTTACTGGACTAGCGACTCCTACAATGAGCAGTTCTTC. Its translation: CASSYWTSDSYNEQFF.

V gene TRBV28 combines with J gene TRBJ2-1; weak D call: TRBD2 (5 bases). The V gene lost 2 bases and the J gene lost 2 bases, with 13 bases spanning the gap. CDR3 length: 16 amino acids. The germline V gene encodes CDR1 MDHEN and CDR2 SYDVKM. CDR3 in amino acids: CASSLGTGVPYNEQFF. CDR3 DNA: TGTGCCAGCAGTTTAGGCACCGGGGTCCCCTACAATGAGCAGTTCTTC.

The chain has TRBV7-2 and TRBJ2-5; 8 nucleotides align to TRBD2. Germline-derived CDR1 and CDR2 are SGHTA and FQGNSA. Trimming at V came to 6 bases and at J to 5 bases, leaving 11 bases not matched to a gene. There are 15 residues in the CDR3. Here the CDR3 DNA reads TGTGCCAGCAGGATCAGCGGGACTAGAGCCGAGACCCAGTACTTC. This sequence encodes CASRISGTRAETQYF.